This TCR beta chain is from a study of control samples from healthy donors and cancer patients. Produced via immunoSEQ multiplex PCR; TCRdb's table is partial and in-frame only. The table shows fewer than 200,000 clones, with around nine tenths occurring only once. Sample: blood. The TCR comes from a woman aged 30 to 39 in good health.

CDR3 DNA sequence: TGTGCCAGCAGCCCCGGGACAGGGGACGGGAGTACTGAAGCTTTCTTT. Its translation: CASSPGTGDGSTEAFF. The chain has TRBV5-6 and TRBJ1-1, with 10 bases matching TRBD1. The CDR3 contains 16 residues. The V gene's germline CDR1 is SGHDT and CDR2 YYEEEE. J lost 5 bases, V lost 4 bases, and 11 bases had no gene match.